This T cell receptor (beta chain) was captured by sequencing in a study of low-dose radiotherapy and immunotherapy resistance in tumors. Primers used for first-strand cDNA, a TRAV- and TRBV-specific set, covered both alpha and beta chains. For amplifying TCRs, the PCR ran for about 22 cycles with Phusion, which was used together with a constant-region primer and the adapter on the V primers. TCRdb ran MiXCR on the reads and lists one entry per CDR3 protein. There are approximately 100,000 distinct CDR3 sequences in the sample; less than 25% occur only once, and 4.1% lies in the top ten. This sample's time point: after trial treatment. Treatment described: LDRT plus nivolumab, ipilimumab, low-dose cyclophosphamide and aspirin (RACIN trial). Along with nivolumab and ipilimumab, donors received aspirin, low-dose cyclophosphamide and low-dose radiotherapy. As a condition of eligibility, patients had advanced solid tumors lacking tumor-infiltrating lymphocytes.

This clonotype was seen repeatedly, ten times or more. This CDR3 comprises 16 residues. Trimming removed 3 bases from V and 0 bases from J, with 12 bases in between. From germline, CDR1 is SEHNR and CDR2 FQNEAQ (reference sequence). This sequence originates from a male donor with prostate cancer. The rearrangement uses TRBV7-9 and TRBJ2-4, with D perhaps assigned TRBD1 or TRBD2 (5 bases each). The input for sequencing was PBMCs, taken after low-dose radiotherapy plus immunotherapy. The CDR3 DNA reads TGTGCCAGCAGCTTTGGGGCAGGACTAGCCAAAAACATTCAGTACTTC. Amino acid sequence: CASSFGAGLAKNIQYF. The whole variable domain, filled in from reference TRBV7-9 and TRBJ2-4, reads DTGVSQNPRHKITKRGQNVTFRCDPISEHNRLYWYRQTLGQGPEFLTYFQNEAQLEKSRLLSDRFSAERPKGSFSTLEIQRTEQGDSAMYLCASSFGAGLAKNIQYFGAGTRLSVL.